A single sample gave rise to the 30 T cell receptor beta chains below, sequenced in a study of T cells expressing NK-cell markers. TCRdb derives one entry per CDR3 protein from the 5' RACE reads, leaving out DNA. The specimen's table records 400,000 to 550,000 distinct CDR3 sequences. The sample consisted of blood T cells: a sorted CD56 or NKG2C T cell subset, CD4+ or CD8+ T cells, or bulk PBMC T cells (not recorded which). These receptors came from a woman aged 18-69 years in good health.

The chain combines TRBV20-1 with TRBJ1-2; the TRBD1 assignment by TCRdb is unverifiable without DNA. Germline lookup yields CDR1 DFQATT and CDR2 SNEGSKA (reference sequence). The CDR3 contains 14 residues. The CDR3 is CSARNQGDLYGYTF.

The rearrangement joins TRBV20-1 to TRBJ2-5; TCRdb picks TRBD2, but there is no DNA to check that call. Germline CDR1 is DFQATT and CDR2 is SNEGSKA (reference sequence). The CDR3 loop spans 14 amino acids. CDR3 region: CSAAGLADGETQYF.

The genes are TRBV20-1 and TRBJ2-7. CDR1 DFQATT and CDR2 SNEGSKA come from the germline V gene (reference sequence). The CDR3 sequence is 11 residues long. The CDR3 spells CSAISGYEQYF.

The CDR3 loop is CASSWTGDTGELFF. The J gene is TRBJ2-2, the V gene TRBV6-5; TCRdb's assignment of TRBD1 cannot be checked, as there is no DNA. The germline CDR1 and CDR2 sequences are MNHEY and SVGAGI. CDR3 length: 14 amino acids.

The chain links TRBV7-3 to TRBJ1-2. The CDR3 is 12 residues long. The germline CDR1 and CDR2 sequences are SGHTA and FQGTGA. The CDR3 reads CASSGSFYGYTF.

The gene calls are TRBV7-3 and TRBJ2-1. Germline V CDR1 and CDR2: SGHTA, FQGTGA. The CDR3 spans 13 residues. CDR3: CASSLQPYNEQFF. Variable domain in full (rest from reference TRBV7-3 and TRBJ2-1): GAGVSQTPSNKVTEKGKYVELRCDPISGHTALYWYRQSLGQGPEFLIYFQGTGAADDSGLPNDRFFAVRPEGSVSTLKIQRTERGDSAVYLCASSLQPYNEQFFGPGTRLTVL.

This sequence joins TRBV7-8 and TRBJ2-6; TCRdb's D call of TRBD1 is untestable without DNA. This CDR3 spans 18 amino acids. Germline CDR1 and CDR2: SGHVS and FQNEAQ. The CDR3 reads CASSLVGDRGAGANVLTF. Based on the CDR3 plus reference TRBV7-8 and TRBJ2-6, the full variable domain is GAGVSQSPRYKVAKRGQDVALRCDPISGHVSLFWYQQALGQGPEFLTYFQNEAQLDKSGLPSDRFFAERPEGSVSTLKIQRTQQEDSAVYLCASSLVGDRGAGANVLTFGAGSRLTVL.

The chain uses TRBV6-5 and TRBJ2-3; TCRdb names TRBD2, which stays unverified in the absence of DNA. Germline CDR1 and CDR2: MNHEY and SVGAGI. The CDR3 has 15 residues. Here the CDR3 reads CASSYLGAETDTQYF.

The chain links TRBV12-3 or TRBV12-4 to TRBJ2-1. The CDR3 runs to 14 residues. This chain's CDR3 is CASSLSAEYNEQFF.

This chain joins TRBV6-5 and TRBJ1-6. Germline CDR1 reads MNHEY; CDR2 reads SVGAGI. The CDR3 covers 13 residues. This CDR3 is CASSYANNSPLHF.

The chain carries TRBV12-3 or TRBV12-4 and TRBJ2-3. This CDR3 region has 13 residues. The CDR3 sequence: CASSFRSTDTQYF.

The rearrangement uses TRBV29-1 and TRBJ2-1; TCRdb indicates TRBD1, and absent DNA this call remains unverified. Germline V CDR1 and CDR2: SQVTM, ANQGSEA. The length of the CDR3 is 15 residues. The chain's CDR3 is CSVEDPRVGYNEQFF.

The chain has TRBV20-1 and TRBJ2-7; without DNA, the TCRdb call of TRBD1 cannot be checked. CDR1 is DFQATT, CDR2 SNEGSKA, per germline (reference sequence). This CDR3 is 12 amino acids long. CDR3 sequence: CSAGRENYEQYF.

The chain recombines TRBV5-1 with TRBJ2-2; TCRdb returns TRBD2, unconfirmable since there is no DNA. Germline lookup yields CDR1 SGHRS and CDR2 YFSETQ. CDR3 length: 21 residues. The CDR3 loop reads CASSVLPSGSPPWPNTGELFF.

This sequence joins TRBV7-2 and TRBJ2-5; TCRdb outputs TRBD2, but without DNA this stays unchecked. CDR1 is SGHTA, CDR2 FQGNSA, per germline. The CDR3 is 15 residues long. This CDR3 is CASSLRGGRAETQYF.

The chain links TRBV20-1 to TRBJ1-4; TCRdb proposes TRBD1, but this gene call is untestable without DNA. Germline-derived CDR1 and CDR2 are DFQATT and SNEGSKA (reference sequence). The CDR3 length is 14 residues. The CDR3 sequence is CSALRTGGREKLFF.

The chain has TRBV2 and TRBJ2-6. Germline CDR1 and CDR2: SNHLY and FYNNEI. The CDR3 runs to 15 residues. The CDR3 sequence is CASSNQGPGANVLTF.

The rearrangement joins TRBV5-1 to TRBJ2-1; TCRdb's D call, TRBD1, is unchecked because there is no DNA. Per the germline V gene, CDR1 is SGHRS and CDR2 is YFSETQ. The length of the CDR3 is 16 residues. The CDR3 sequence is CASSLEFLGGAHEQFF.

V usage is TRBV4-3 and J usage is TRBJ1-2; TCRdb's D call of TRBD1 is untestable without DNA. This CDR3 is built from 15 residues. CDR1 and CDR2 from the germline V gene are LGHNA and YSLEER. CDR3 in amino acids: CASSQDSGANYGYTF.

The chain links TRBV4-3 to TRBJ2-7; the D gene TCRdb calls, TRBD1, cannot be checked with no DNA. CDR1 and CDR2 (germline): LGHNA, YSLEER. The CDR3 has 16 amino acids. CDR3 sequence: CASSRHLGQGTYEQYF.

The chain has TRBV7-9 and TRBJ2-2; as DNA is missing, the TRBD2 call by TCRdb cannot be tested. Per the germline V gene, CDR1 is SEHNR and CDR2 is FQNEAQ (reference sequence). CDR3 length: 16 residues. The CDR3 is CASSIRTSGGTGELFF.

This sequence joins TRBV28 and TRBJ2-1; the TCRdb D gene call, TRBD2, has no DNA to confirm it. This CDR3 is 16 amino acids long. CDR1 MDHEN and CDR2 SYDVKM come from the germline V gene. CDR3 amino acids: CASRGTSGSGYNEQFF.

V and J are TRBV4-3 and TRBJ2-3; lacking DNA, the TRBD2 call made by TCRdb goes unchecked. From germline, CDR1 is LGHNA and CDR2 YSLEER. The CDR3 spans 15 residues. CDR3 amino acids: CASSQEVAVSDTQYF.

The CDR3 sequence: CASSFGQGVRQPQHF. This chain joins TRBV5-5 and TRBJ1-5; TCRdb lists TRBD1, though no DNA is available to test this call. The germline V gene has CDR1 SGHKS and CDR2 YYEKEE (reference sequence). CDR3 length equals 15 residues.

This sequence joins TRBV7-9 and TRBJ2-2; TCRdb's assignment of TRBD1 cannot be checked, as there is no DNA. The CDR3 sequence is 17 residues long. Germline loops: CDR1 SEHNR, CDR2 FQNEAQ (reference sequence). The CDR3 sequence is CASSLPRQGLNTGELFF.

The J gene is TRBJ2-1, the V gene TRBV19; the TCRdb D gene call, TRBD1, has no DNA to confirm it. Germline loops: CDR1 LNHDA, CDR2 SQIVND (reference sequence). The CDR3 has 14 amino acids. CDR3 sequence reads: CASSPGGLGNEQFF. Full variable domain (outside the CDR3, taken from reference TRBV19 and TRBJ2-1): DGGITQSPKYLFRKEGQNVTLSCEQNLNHDAMYWYRQDPGQGLRLIYYSQIVNDFQKGDIAEGYSVSREKKESFPLTVTSAQKNPTAFYLCASSPGGLGNEQFFGPGTRLTVL.

This CDR3 is CSASVGHYNEQFF. The V call is TRBV20-1, the J call TRBJ2-1; TCRdb picks TRBD1, but there is no DNA to check that call. This CDR3 has 13 residues. Germline assignment: CDR1 DFQATT and CDR2 SNEGSKA (reference sequence).

The V call is TRBV7-2, the J call TRBJ2-5. In germline, CDR1 is SGHTA, CDR2 FQGNSA. This CDR3 spans 14 amino acids. Here the CDR3 reads CASSLAQVQETQYF.

This chain joins TRBV5-4 and TRBJ2-1. CDR3 length: 14 amino acids. Germline loops: CDR1 SGHNT, CDR2 YYREEE (reference sequence). The CDR3 reads CASSLQSAYNEQFF.

The chain joins TRBV29-1 to TRBJ2-1; TCRdb selects TRBD1, and the lack of DNA leaves this call unchecked. The CDR3 totals 13 residues. CDR1 and CDR2 from the germline V gene are SQVTM and ANQGSEA. The chain's CDR3 is CSVGWGSYNEQFF.